This TCR beta chain was observed in a study of T cells in localized non-small cell lung cancer. Data came from immunoSEQ multiplex PCR; TCRdb stores just in-frame clones and leaves some out. This sample has about 1,500 clones, with around 24% found just once. Adjacent lung samples, free of atypia, were obtained at least 2 cm from the tumor margin. Sequencing used normal lung tissue next to the tumor, obtained before any cancer treatment. This clonotype was sampled from a female donor older than 55 with stage I lung adenocarcinoma.

CDR3 coding DNA: TGTGCCAGCTCACCAGGGAACGGCGACGAGCAGTACTTC. It encodes CASSPGNGDEQYF. The J gene is TRBJ2-7, the V gene TRBV18; D uncertain. The ends were cut back, 2 bases at V and 5 bases at J, with 10 bases in the middle. Germline CDR1 KGHSH, CDR2 LQKENI. The length of the CDR3 is 13 residues. Full variable domain (remainder filled in from reference TRBV18 and TRBJ2-7): NAGVMQNPRHLVRRRGQEARLRCSPMKGHSHVYWYRQLPEEGLKFMVYLQKENIIDESGMPKERFSAEFPKEGPSILRIQQVVRGDSAAYFCASSPGNGDEQYFGPGTRLTVT.